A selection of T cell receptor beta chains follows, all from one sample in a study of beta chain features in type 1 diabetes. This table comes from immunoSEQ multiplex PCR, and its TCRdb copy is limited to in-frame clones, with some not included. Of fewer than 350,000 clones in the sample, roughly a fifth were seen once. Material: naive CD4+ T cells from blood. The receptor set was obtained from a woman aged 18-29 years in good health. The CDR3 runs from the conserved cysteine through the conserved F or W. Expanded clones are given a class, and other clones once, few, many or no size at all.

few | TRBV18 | CASSPDRTGTYEQYF
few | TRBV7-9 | CASSSSGETQYF
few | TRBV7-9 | CASSLGQGNTIYF
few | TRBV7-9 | CASSLVSGAEPEAFF
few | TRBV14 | CASSWTGRIGGYTF
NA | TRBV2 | CASIGQANTGELFF
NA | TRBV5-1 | CASSLGQGAIIQYF
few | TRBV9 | CASSVGAGKLQETQYF
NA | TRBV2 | CASSVAGGSSTGELFF
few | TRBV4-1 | CASSSGQVGNQPQHF
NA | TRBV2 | CASTQEAVQETQYF
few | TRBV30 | CALQWGLAGGETQYF
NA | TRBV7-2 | CASSLSAGLGKNIQYF
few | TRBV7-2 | CASSRQQGSSYEQYF
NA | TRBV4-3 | CASSQVQENTEAFF
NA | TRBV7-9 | CASSRPGGHGANVLTF
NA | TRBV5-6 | CASSFGVAKNIQYF
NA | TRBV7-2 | CASSLSVSGANVLTF
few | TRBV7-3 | CASSNTDTQYF
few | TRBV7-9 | CASSFPSGGFPSGANVLTF